This TCR beta chain came from a study of blood T cell repertoires in COVID-19. Trimming removed 7 bases from V and 9 bases from J; junction bases left unmatched: 11. Looked up from germline, CDR1 is MNHNY and CDR2 is SVGAGI (reference sequence). This CDR3 comprises 13 residues. In the original workflow: Counts of nucleated cells, estimated from reference gene primer amplification, were obtained. Method: immunoSEQ multiplex PCR; TCRdb's copy keeps in-frame clones and lacks some. V and J calls and clone size are as listed in that table; D and trimming were resolved from the DNA. This sample carries about 130,000 clones, nearly 70% of them seen once, and the ten largest clones take 1.5% to 2%.

This TCR was sampled from a woman between 65 and 79 years old with acute or convalescent COVID-19. The chain uses TRBV6-6 and TRBJ2-7; 8 positions match TRBD2. Input material: peripheral blood. In DNA, the CDR3 is TGTGCCAGCACCCAACCGGGGGGGCTTGCGCAGTACTTC. Translated: CASTQPGGLAQYF.